A single sample is the source of the 20 T cell receptor beta chains below, sequenced in a study of T cell responses to AZD1222 COVID-19 vaccine. The assay was immunoSEQ multiplex PCR, and TCRdb's table has in-frame clones only and misses some. The sample holds 130,000 or so clones, over 90% seen once. Source: peripheral blood, taken on day 0 of AZD1222 vaccination. These receptors were taken from an adult in good health.

The chain couples TRBV5-3 to TRBJ2-2; the D gene could be TRBD1 or TRBD2 (5 bases each). TRBV5-3 is an ORF for which the function is uncertain. CDR3 length equals 14 residues. The V end lost 7 bases, the J end lost 7 bases, and 17 bases lay between the germline ends. The CDR3 bases are TGTGCCAGAGACTGGGACGGAGCGGTCGGGGAGCTGTTTTTT. It codes for CARDWDGAVGELFF.

The gene calls are TRBV7-9 and TRBJ1-4; the D gene is possibly TRBD1 (6 bases). Trimming stripped 6 bases from V and 3 bases from J, with 14 bases between. The CDR3 has 15 amino acids. Looked up from germline, CDR1 is SEHNR and CDR2 is FQNEAQ (reference sequence). Here the CDR3 DNA reads TGTGCCAGCAGTCCTGGACAGCGTCCTAATGAAAAACTGTTTTTT. Encoded protein: CASSPGQRPNEKLFF.

The rearrangement joins TRBV6-5 to TRBJ1-5; D gene unclear. The CDR3 is 12 amino acids. V lost 6 bases to trimming and J lost 4 bases, with 7 bases between them. From germline, CDR1 is MNHEY and CDR2 SVGAGI. The CDR3 bases are TGTGCCAGCAGGACGGGGAATCAGCCCCAGCATTTT. This gives the protein CASRTGNQPQHF.

The V and J genes are TRBV5-1 and TRBJ2-2; no clear D gene. Germline CDR1 reads SGHRS; CDR2 reads YFSETQ. The V and J ends lost 0 bases and 0 bases respectively, with 6 bases between them. The CDR3 extends over 15 amino acids. CDR3 sequence: CASSLALANTGELFF. CDR3 nucleotides: TGCGCCAGCAGCTTGGCGCTGGCGAACACCGGGGAGCTGTTTTTT.

The genes are TRBV29-1 and TRBJ2-5; 12 bases match TRBD2. The length of the CDR3 is 16 residues. Germline CDR1 is SQVTM and CDR2 is ANQGSEA. After removal of 6 bases from V and 6 bases from J, the junction contained 14 bases not matched to a gene. DNA of the CDR3: TGCAGCGTCGATCAAGCATGGCTAGCGGGAGGGAAGACCCAGTACTTC. Protein: CSVDQAWLAGGKTQYF.

The CDR3 here is CATSDPRQGMGSGNTIYF. The CDR3 nucleotides read TGTGCCACCAGTGACCCCCGTCAGGGGATGGGCTCTGGAAACACCATATATTTT. This chain uses TRBV24-1 with TRBJ1-3, with D tentatively TRBD1 (6 bases). This CDR3 spans 18 amino acids. Trimming left V 4 bases short and J 0 bases short, with 18 bases between. Germline V gives CDR1 KGHDR, CDR2 SFDVKD.

J is TRBJ1-4 and V is TRBV18; D is uncertain. In germline, CDR1 is KGHSH, CDR2 LQKENI. The ends were cut back, 5 bases at V and 6 bases at J, with 13 bases in the middle. CDR3 size: 14 residues. CDR3 loop: CASSKLEDDEKLFF. CDR3 nucleotides: TGTGCCAGCTCAAAACTAGAGGATGATGAAAAACTGTTTTTT.

The gene calls are TRBV28 and TRBJ2-1; 10 bases are a match to TRBD1. Looked up from germline, CDR1 is MDHEN and CDR2 is SYDVKM. J lost 3 bases, V lost 4 bases, and 6 bases had no gene match. This CDR3 spans 16 amino acids. CDR3 amino acids: CASSSPGQGFYNEQFF. The CDR3 DNA is TGTGCCAGCAGTTCTCCGGGACAGGGGTTCTACAATGAGCAGTTCTTC.

The V gene is TRBV5-1, the J gene TRBJ2-7; 7 bases are shared with TRBD2. The CDR3 covers 14 residues. Germline CDR1 reads SGHRS; CDR2 reads YFSETQ. Trimming cost V 3 bases and J 4 bases; bases outside gene matches: 7. In DNA form, the CDR3 reads TGCGCCAGCAGCTCACCGGGACTACAATACGAGCAGTACTTC. Translation: CASSSPGLQYEQYF. Using reference TRBV5-1 and TRBJ2-7 for the parts outside the CDR3, the full variable domain is KAGVTQTPRYLIKTRGQQVTLSCSPISGHRSVSWYQQTPGQGLQFLFEYFSETQRNKGNFPGRFSGRQFSNSRSEMNVSTLELGDSALYLCASSSPGLQYEQYFGPGTRLTVT.

This chain connects TRBV6-5 to TRBJ1-1; D unclear. Germline assignment: CDR1 MNHEY and CDR2 SVGAGI. The CDR3 covers 12 residues. Trimming stripped 6 bases from V and 4 bases from J, with 9 bases between. CDR3 protein: CASSRGRTEAFF. CDR3 coding DNA: TGTGCCAGCAGCCGCGGACGCACTGAAGCTTTCTTT.

The chain joins TRBV10-3 to TRBJ2-1; 7 positions match TRBD2. Germline-derived CDR1 and CDR2 are ENHRY and SYGVKD. V shed 5 bases, J shed 10 bases, and the junction held 8 bases outside the gene matches. The CDR3 contains 13 residues. CDR3 residues: CAISFSGGREQFF. CDR3 nucleotide sequence: TGTGCCATCAGTTTCTCGGGAGGCAGGGAGCAGTTCTTC.

The chain links TRBV9 to TRBJ2-5, with 11 positions matching TRBD2. Germline CDR1 and CDR2: SGDLS and YYNGEE. This CDR3 comprises 15 residues. With 3 bases clipped from V and 4 bases from J, the junction kept 5 bases outside the gene matches. CDR3 region: CASSEALAGGETQYF. The CDR3 DNA is TGTGCCAGCAGCGAAGCTCTAGCGGGAGGAGAGACCCAGTACTTC.

As for this clone: This sample also contains other DNA sequences that code for the same CDR3. This chain links TRBV5-6 with TRBJ1-1; D remains unclear. This CDR3 spans 13 amino acids. CDR1 SGHDT and CDR2 YYEEEE come from the germline V gene. Trimming removed 0 bases at V and 1 base at J, with 4 bases between. The CDR3 is CASSLGGNTEAFF. CDR3 sequence (DNA): TGTGCCAGCAGCTTGGGCGGGAACACTGAAGCTTTCTTT.

The chain couples TRBV6-1 to TRBJ2-1; D might be TRBD2 (6 bases). CDR1 and CDR2 from the germline V gene are MNHNS and SASEGT. This CDR3 contains 13 residues. Deletions cut 0 bases from V and 9 bases from J, with 9 bases between. DNA for the CDR3: TGTGCCAGCAGTGAAGCGGAGGGTGTTGAGCAGTTCTTC. Its protein is CASSEAEGVEQFF.

The V call is TRBV10-1, the J call TRBJ2-7, with 7 positions matching TRBD1. After removal of 5 bases from V and 3 bases from J, the junction contained 7 bases not matched to a gene. The CDR3 loop spans 14 amino acids. Per the germline V gene, CDR1 is WNHNN and CDR2 is SYGVQD (reference sequence). DNA of the CDR3: TGCGCCAGCAGTAGGACAGGATTCTTCTACGAGCAGTACTTC. Translation: CASSRTGFFYEQYF.

Written as DNA, the CDR3 is TGCAGCGTTGAATGGGGTTCGAGCCAGGCGAGCTACACCTTC. This codes for CSVEWGSSQASYTF. V usage is TRBV29-1 and J usage is TRBJ1-2; D call uncertain. The germline V and J ends were trimmed by 2 bases and 9 bases, with 19 bases remaining between them. CDR3 size: 14 residues. The V gene's germline CDR1 is SQVTM and CDR2 ANQGSEA.

The J gene is TRBJ2-7, the V gene TRBV20-1; 8 positions agree with TRBD2. The CDR3 has 11 amino acids. Germline V gene sequence: CDR1 DFQATT, CDR2 SNEGSKA (reference sequence). Trimming removed 8 bases from V and 3 bases from J; junction bases left unmatched: 3. The CDR3 is CSPLADYEQYF. The CDR3 coding sequence is TGCAGTCCACTAGCGGACTACGAGCAGTACTTC.

The chain joins TRBV6-5 to TRBJ1-3; D is unclear. Trimming removed 6 bases from V and 0 bases from J, with 6 bases in between. Germline assignment: CDR1 MNHEY and CDR2 SVGAGI. The CDR3 extends over 13 amino acids. CDR3 residues: CASRPPSGNTIYF. DNA for the CDR3: TGTGCCAGCAGACCACCCTCTGGAAACACCATATATTTT.

This clone was picked up a small number of times. The gene calls are TRBV7-6 and TRBJ2-5; the D gene is possibly TRBD1 (8 bases). Trimming removed 5 bases from V and 4 bases from J, with 20 bases in between. This CDR3 is 16 amino acids long. Germline lookup yields CDR1 SGHVS and CDR2 FNYEAQ. CDR3: CASSPRQGRVGETQYF. In DNA form, the CDR3 reads TGTGCCAGCAGCCCGAGACAGGGGAGGGTGGGAGAGACCCAGTACTTC.

The sample holds one count of this clone. V gene TRBV6-5 combines with J gene TRBJ1-2; no firm D call. CDR3 length: 15 residues. V was trimmed by 0 bases and J by 1 base, leaving 9 bases between them. Germline-derived CDR1 and CDR2 are MNHEY and SVGAGI. CDR3 residues: CASSYSRRFNYGYTF. The CDR3 DNA is TGTGCCAGCAGTTACTCTAGACGGTTTAACTATGGCTACACCTTC.